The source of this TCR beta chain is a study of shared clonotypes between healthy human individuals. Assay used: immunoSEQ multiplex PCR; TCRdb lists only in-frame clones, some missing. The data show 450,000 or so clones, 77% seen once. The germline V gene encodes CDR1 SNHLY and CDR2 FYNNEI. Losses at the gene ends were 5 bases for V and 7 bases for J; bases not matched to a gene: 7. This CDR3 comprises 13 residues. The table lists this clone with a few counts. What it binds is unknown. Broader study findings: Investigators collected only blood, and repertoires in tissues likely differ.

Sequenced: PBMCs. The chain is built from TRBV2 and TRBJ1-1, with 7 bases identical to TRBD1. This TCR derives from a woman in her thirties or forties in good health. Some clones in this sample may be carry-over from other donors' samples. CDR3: CASSPTGRGEAFF. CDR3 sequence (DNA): TGTGCCAGCAGTCCGACAGGGAGGGGTGAAGCTTTCTTT.